Listed below are T cell receptor beta chains from one sample, sequenced in a study of T cell clones after liver transplantation. Generated by immunoSEQ multiplex PCR, the TCRdb table keeps only in-frame clones and is missing some. The table has 80,000 or so clones, roughly four fifths seen once. The sequences come from CD4+ T cells from blood, collected 45 to 46 months after liver transplant. The source is a human patient who received a liver transplant. Some T cells may originate from the graft donor. CDR3s include the opening cysteine and the closing phenylalanine or tryptophan. D genes are given only for firm matches. Expanded clones get a size class; other rows say once, few or many, or leave the size out.

.,TRBJ2-3,.,TRBV19,CASSMLRSRSLDTQYF,TGTGCCAGTAGTATGCTCAGGAGCCGAAGCTTGGATACGCAGTATTTT
few,TRBJ2-7,.,TRBV27,CASNYRGPEVLPYEQYF,TGTGCCAGCAATTACCGAGGACCAGAGGTCCTTCCCTACGAGCAGTACTTC
few,TRBJ1-1,.,TRBV11-2,CASSPRQRDTEAFF,TGTGCCAGCAGCCCCCGACAGAGGGACACTGAAGCTTTCTTT
.,TRBJ2-3,.,TRBV30,CAWSGAGEDTQYF,TGTGCCTGGAGTGGGGCAGGGGAAGATACGCAGTATTTT
.,TRBJ1-4,.,TRBV2,CASSEEEKLFF,TGTGCCAGCAGTGAGGAGGAAAAACTGTTTTTT
.,TRBJ1-4,.,TRBV19,CATRGQVNEKLFF,TGTGCCACCCGGGGGCAGGTTAATGAAAAACTGTTTTTT
.,TRBJ2-3,.,TRBV7-2,CASSLRSGSAPDTQYF,TGTGCCAGCAGCTTAAGGTCAGGCTCGGCGCCAGATACGCAGTATTTT
few,TRBJ2-6,TRBD1,TRBV4-1,CASSKWDRSRTGANVLTF,TGCGCCAGCAGCAAGTGGGACAGGAGTCGGACTGGGGCCAACGTCCTGACTTTC
.,TRBJ2-1,.,TRBV4-1,CASSHPGPVRNEQFF,TGCGCCAGCAGCCATCCGGGACCCGTGAGGAATGAGCAGTTCTTC
once,TRBJ2-7,TRBD1,TRBV11-2,CASRQIRTGDRGYEQYF,TGTGCCAGCAGACAAATAAGAACCGGGGACAGGGGTTACGAGCAGTACTTC
.,TRBJ2-5,.,TRBV6-6,CASSGGGVTQYF,TGTGCCAGCAGTGGTGGGGGAGTGACCCAGTACTTC
.,TRBJ2-5,TRBD2,TRBV7-9,CASSLGLAGVGQETQYF,TGTGCCAGCAGCTTAGGGCTAGCGGGAGTGGGTCAAGAGACCCAGTACTTC
few,TRBJ1-2,.,TRBV4-1,CASSQDGFGTTNYGYTF,TGCGCCAGCAGCCAAGATGGGTTCGGGACGACTAACTATGGCTACACCTTC
.,TRBJ2-7,.,TRBV5-1,CASSPKAGQDYEQYF,TGCGCCAGCAGCCCCAAAGCGGGCCAGGACTACGAGCAGTACTTC
.,TRBJ1-5,TRBD1,TRBV2,CATSGQSNQPQHF,TGTGCCACTTCGGGACAGAGCAATCAGCCCCAGCATTTT
.,TRBJ2-7,.,TRBV5-1,CASSLVSGYEQYF,TGCGCCAGCAGCTTGGTCAGTGGGTACGAGCAGTACTTC
.,TRBJ2-1,TRBD2,TRBV4-3,CASSQGFGTNVYNEQFF,TGCGCCAGCAGCCAAGGCTTCGGGACTAACGTATACAATGAGCAGTTCTTC
medium-sized,TRBJ1-2,.,TRBV2,CASLLGGAEGYGYTF,TGTGCCAGCCTCCTGGGGGGGGCAGAGGGCTATGGCTACACCTTC
.,TRBJ2-1,.,TRBV27,CASSSFLGGSYNEQFF,TGTGCCAGCAGTTCCTTCCTTGGGGGATCCTACAATGAGCAGTTCTTC
once,TRBJ1-3,.,TRBV7-9,CASSSASNSGNTIYF,TGTGCCAGCAGCTCGGCCTCCAACTCTGGAAACACCATATATTTT
few,TRBJ2-7,TRBD1,TRBV5-1,CASSYGAGDRVSF,TGCGCCAGCAGCTACGGGGCCGGGGACAGGGTATCCTTC
.,TRBJ2-7,TRBD2,TRBV6-5,CASRKTSGIYEQYF,TGTGCCAGCAGGAAGACTAGCGGAATTTACGAGCAGTACTTC
.,TRBJ1-2,TRBD1,TRBV7-3,CASSSGTGTRGYTF,TGTGCCAGCAGCTCCGGGACAGGCACGAGAGGCTACACCTTC
.,TRBJ2-2,TRBD2,TRBV4-2,CASGKAGGPSGELFF,TGTGCCAGCGGAAAGGCGGGAGGGCCCTCCGGGGAGCTGTTTTTT
.,TRBJ1-1,TRBD1,TRBV5-1,CASSPPINRGTEAFF,TGCGCCAGCAGCCCACCCATTAACAGGGGAACTGAAGCTTTCTTT
.,TRBJ2-1,.,TRBV7-2,CASSSYLTLHNEQFF,TGTGCCAGCAGCTCATACTTAACGTTGCACAATGAGCAGTTCTTC
.,TRBJ1-1,.,TRBV7-8,CASSLGRRGNTEAFF,TGTGCCAGCAGCTTAGGGAGGCGGGGGAACACTGAAGCTTTCTTT
.,TRBJ1-1,TRBD1,TRBV9,CASSVSAGGDDTEAFF,TGTGCCAGCAGCGTAAGTGCAGGGGGCGACGACACTGAAGCTTTCTTT
.,TRBJ1-5,TRBD1,TRBV18,CASSQIQGVGQPQHF,TGTGCCAGCTCACAAATCCAGGGGGTTGGTCAGCCCCAGCATTTT
.,TRBJ1-2,.,TRBV28,CASTDLRYGYTF,TGTGCCAGCACCGATCTACGGTATGGCTACACCTTC
.,TRBJ2-3,.,TRBV18,CASSGRIPGEADTQYF,TGTGCCAGCTCAGGAAGGATTCCAGGCGAGGCAGATACGCAGTATTTT
once,TRBJ2-7,.,TRBV5-4,CASSLAQGPYEQYF,TGTGCCAGCAGCCTGGCGCAGGGGCCTTACGAGCAGTACTTC
.,TRBJ1-1,TRBD1,TRBV7-2,CASSSTGGYTEAFF,TGTGCCAGCAGCTCAACAGGGGGTTACACTGAAGCTTTCTTT
.,TRBJ2-7,TRBD2,TRBV11-2,CASSFGLAGVGEQYF,TGTGCCAGCAGCTTCGGACTAGCGGGAGTTGGGGAGCAGTACTTC
.,TRBJ1-3,.,TRBV29-1,CSVEDLGTGSGGNTIYF,TGCAGCGTTGAAGATCTGGGAACGGGGAGTGGGGGAAACACCATATATTTT
.,TRBJ2-7,TRBD2,TRBV19,CASSPTSGYEQYF,TGTGCCAGTAGCCCGACTAGCGGCTACGAGCAGTACTTC
once,TRBJ2-3,TRBD2,TRBV4-2,CASTQPGLAGGGTDTQYF,TGTGCCAGCACCCAGCCGGGACTAGCGGGCGGGGGCACAGATACGCAGTATTTT
few,TRBJ2-7,.,TRBV6-1,CASSEFYEQYF,TGTGCCAGCAGTGAATTCTACGAGCAGTACTTC
.,TRBJ2-1,.,TRBV28,CASRAELAYNEQFF,TGTGCCAGCAGGGCGGAGTTAGCCTACAATGAGCAGTTCTTC
.,TRBJ1-4,.,TRBV6-1,CASSEGAENEKLFF,TGTGCCAGCAGTGAGGGGGCAGAGAATGAAAAACTGTTTTTT
.,TRBJ2-1,.,TRBV5-1,CASRLMGGNYNEQFF,TGCGCCAGCAGACTAATGGGGGGTAACTACAATGAGCAGTTCTTC
once,TRBJ2-6,.,TRBV27,CASSSLTLTRGANVLTF,TGTGCCAGCAGTTCTCTAACTCTGACAAGGGGGGCCAACGTCCTGACTTTC
.,TRBJ2-1,.,TRBV10-2,CASSDPAEWVVNEQFF,TGCGCCAGCAGTGACCCAGCGGAGTGGGTGGTCAATGAGCAGTTCTTC
once,TRBJ1-1,.,TRBV10-1,CASSDGGLNTEAFF,TGCGCCAGCAGTGATGGGGGGTTGAACACTGAAGCTTTCTTT
medium-sized,TRBJ2-7,TRBD2,TRBV19,CASSIQLAGGRNEQYF,TGTGCCAGTAGTATCCAACTAGCGGGAGGACGGAACGAGCAGTACTTC
.,TRBJ1-1,.,TRBV30,CAWSVQQNTEAFF,TGTGCCTGGAGTGTACAGCAGAACACTGAAGCTTTCTTT
.,TRBJ1-3,.,TRBV14,CASSQGHSGNTIYF,TGTGCCAGCAGCCAGGGACACTCTGGAAACACCATATATTTT
.,TRBJ1-2,TRBD1,TRBV28,CASSLAAGGRGYTF,TGTGCCAGCAGTTTAGCGGCAGGGGGCAGGGGCTACACCTTC
.,TRBJ2-6,.,TRBV7-2,CASSLIPNSGANVLTF,TGTGCCAGCAGCTTGATACCAAACTCTGGGGCCAACGTCCTGACTTTC
.,TRBJ2-3,.,TRBV6-5,CASSLGQPDTQYF,TGTGCCAGCAGCCTCGGACAGCCAGATACGCAGTATTTT
once,TRBJ2-3,.,TRBV27,CASSPRWGANTDTQYF,TGTGCCAGCAGTCCCCGGTGGGGGGCGAATACAGATACGCAGTATTTT
.,TRBJ2-1,TRBD2,TRBV28,CASSPSGTSSYNEQFF,TGTGCCAGCAGTCCCAGCGGGACCAGCTCCTACAATGAGCAGTTCTTC
.,TRBJ1-1,.,TRBV5-1,CASSLGGGNTEAFF,TGCGCCAGCAGCTTGGGAGGGGGGAACACTGAAGCTTTCTTT